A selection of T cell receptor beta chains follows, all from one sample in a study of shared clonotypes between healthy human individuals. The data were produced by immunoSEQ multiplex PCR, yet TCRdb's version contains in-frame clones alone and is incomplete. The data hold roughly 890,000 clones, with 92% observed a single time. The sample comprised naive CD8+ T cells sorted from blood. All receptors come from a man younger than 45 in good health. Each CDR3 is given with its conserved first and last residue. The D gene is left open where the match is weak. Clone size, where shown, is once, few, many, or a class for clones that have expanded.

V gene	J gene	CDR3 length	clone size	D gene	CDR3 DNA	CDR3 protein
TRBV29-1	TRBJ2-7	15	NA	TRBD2	TGCAGCGTTGAAGGCGGGAGGGGACAAAACTACGAGCAGTACTTC	CSVEGGRGQNYEQYF
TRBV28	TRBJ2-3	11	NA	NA	TGTGCCAGCTTGTATGGGGATACGCAGTATTTT	CASLYGDTQYF
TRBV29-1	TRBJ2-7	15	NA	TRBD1	TGCAGCGTTGAAGCTCTCGGGACAGGGGGCTACGGGCAGTACTTC	CSVEALGTGGYGQYF
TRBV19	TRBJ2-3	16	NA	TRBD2	TGTGCCAGTAGTCCCGGACTAGCGGGGGCCACAGATACGCAGTATTTT	CASSPGLAGATDTQYF
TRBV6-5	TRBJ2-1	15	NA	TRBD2	TGTGCCAGCAGTTACTCGCCTAGCGGGCCCCCCGAGGAATTCTTC	CASSYSPSGPPEEFF
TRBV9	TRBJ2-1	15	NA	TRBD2	TGTGCCAGCTCACAAGCGGGAGTAACCTACAATGAGCAGTTCTTC	CASSQAGVTYNEQFF
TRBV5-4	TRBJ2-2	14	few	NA	TGTGCCAGCAGCTCGGACGGTAACTCCCGGGAGCTGTTTTTT	CASSSDGNSRELFF
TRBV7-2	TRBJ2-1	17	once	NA	TGTGCCAGCAGCTTGGGACCTAGCGAAGTCTCCTACAATGAGCAGTTCTTC	CASSLGPSEVSYNEQFF
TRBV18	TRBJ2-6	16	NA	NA	TGTGCCAGCTCACCCCCGGGGGTGGCTGGGGCCAACGTCCTGACTTTC	CASSPPGVAGANVLTF
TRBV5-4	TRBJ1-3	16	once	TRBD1	TGTGCCAGCAGCCACCTCGGGACAGGCGCTGGAAACACCATATATTTT	CASSHLGTGAGNTIYF
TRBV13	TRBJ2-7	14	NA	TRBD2	TGTGCCAGCGGTCAAGCGGGAGGGCCGATCGAGCAGTACTTC	CASGQAGGPIEQYF
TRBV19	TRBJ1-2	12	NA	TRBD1	TGTGCCAGTAGTGCCACAGGGGGCGACTACACCTTC	CASSATGGDYTF
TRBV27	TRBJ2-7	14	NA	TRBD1	TGTGCCAGCAGTGAGGACAGGGGACCTTTCGAGCAGTACTTC	CASSEDRGPFEQYF
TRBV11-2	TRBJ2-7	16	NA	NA	TGTGCCAGCAGCTTAGTTGTCTCGGGACCGAACTACGAGCAGTACTTC	CASSLVVSGPNYEQYF
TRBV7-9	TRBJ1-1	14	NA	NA	TGTGCCAGCAGCTTAGAAGTGATTGCCACTGAAGCTTTCTTT	CASSLEVIATEAFF
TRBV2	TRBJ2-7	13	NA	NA	TGTGCCAGCAGTGATCCAGGGCCCTACGAGCAGTACTTC	CASSDPGPYEQYF
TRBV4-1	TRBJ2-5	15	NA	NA	TGCGCCAGCAGCCAAGGACAGGGAGGTGGGGAGACCCAGTACTTC	CASSQGQGGGETQYF
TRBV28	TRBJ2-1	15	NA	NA	TGTGCCAGCAGACCACCACCACAGGGCAACAATGAGCAGTTCTTC	CASRPPPQGNNEQFF
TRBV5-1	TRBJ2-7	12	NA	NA	TGCGCCAGCAGCTCAAATCACTACGAGCAGTACTTC	CASSSNHYEQYF
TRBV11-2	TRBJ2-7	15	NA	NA	TGTGCCAGCATCCTTGGATGGTCCGGGAGCGACGAGCAGTACTTC	CASILGWSGSDEQYF
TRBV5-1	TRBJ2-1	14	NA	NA	TGCGCCAGCAGCTTGGGGGGCAGGGGCGATGAGCAGTTCTTC	CASSLGGRGDEQFF
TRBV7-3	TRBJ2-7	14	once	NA	TGTGCCAGCAGCTTATATTTAGGGGCCTACGAGCAGTACTTC	CASSLYLGAYEQYF
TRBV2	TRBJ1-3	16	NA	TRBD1	TGTGCCAGCGGCATAGACAGGGGAAGATCAGGAAACACCATATATTTT	CASGIDRGRSGNTIYF
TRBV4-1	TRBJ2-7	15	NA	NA	TGCGCCAGCAGCCACCGCTTCCGGGACACCTACGAGCAGTACTTC	CASSHRFRDTYEQYF
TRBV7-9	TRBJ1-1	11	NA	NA	TGTGCCAGCAGCCGAAATTCTGAAGCTTTCTTT	CASSRNSEAFF
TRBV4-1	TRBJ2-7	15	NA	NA	TGCGCCAGCAGGCTGACAGTGGGGGCTCGGTACGAGCAGTACTTC	CASRLTVGARYEQYF
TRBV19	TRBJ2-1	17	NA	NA	TGTGCCAGTAGTAGGAAACTTACAGGGTTTCCCTACAATGAGCAGTTCTTC	CASSRKLTGFPYNEQFF
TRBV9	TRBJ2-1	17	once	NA	TGTGCCAGCAGCGGCCGCGGGGCGGAGAGCTCCTACAATGAGCAGTTCTTC	CASSGRGAESSYNEQFF
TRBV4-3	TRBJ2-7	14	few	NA	TGCGCCAGCAGCCAAGACGCAGGACCCTACGAGCAGTACTTC	CASSQDAGPYEQYF
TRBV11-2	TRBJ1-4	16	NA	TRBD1	TGTGCCAGCAGCGCCACGAACAGGGGTCAAAATGAAAAACTGTTTTTT	CASSATNRGQNEKLFF
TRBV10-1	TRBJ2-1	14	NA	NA	TGCGCCAGCAGCCGGGATTCCTTCTCCACTGAGCAGTTCTTC	CASSRDSFSTEQFF
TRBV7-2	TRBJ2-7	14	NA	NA	TGTGCCAGCAGCTTCGGGGGTCCTCCCTACGAGCAGTACTTC	CASSFGGPPYEQYF
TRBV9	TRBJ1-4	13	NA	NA	TGTGCCAGCAGCCCCGAGGGAAATGAAAAACTGTTTTTT	CASSPEGNEKLFF
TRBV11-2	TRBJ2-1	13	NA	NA	TGTGCCAGCAGCCCGTCGTCCCCACATGAGCAGTTCTTC	CASSPSSPHEQFF
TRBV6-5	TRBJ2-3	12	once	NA	TGTGCCAGCAGTTATCTAGGAGATACGCAGTATTTT	CASSYLGDTQYF
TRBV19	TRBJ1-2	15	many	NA	TGTGCCAGTAGTTTTGGCAGGTCGCTCCTCTTGGGCTACACCTTC	CASSFGRSLLLGYTF
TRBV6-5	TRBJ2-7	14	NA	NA	TGTGCCAGCAGTGCCCAGACAGCAACCTACGAGCAGTACTTC	CASSAQTATYEQYF
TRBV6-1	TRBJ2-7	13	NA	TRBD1	TGTGCCAGCGGACAGGGGCTAACCTACGAGCAGTACTTC	CASGQGLTYEQYF
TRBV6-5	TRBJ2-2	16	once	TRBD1	TGTGCCAGCAGTTACGATGGGACAGGGGGCCCCGGGGAGCTGTTTTTT	CASSYDGTGGPGELFF
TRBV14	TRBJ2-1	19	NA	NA	TGTGCCAGCAGCCAAGATCCGGTAGTAGCGGCTAGATACTACAATGAGCAGTTCTTC	CASSQDPVVAARYYNEQFF
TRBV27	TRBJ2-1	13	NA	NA	TGTGCCAGCAGTCGCACTAAGATCCGCGAGCAGTTCTTC	CASSRTKIREQFF
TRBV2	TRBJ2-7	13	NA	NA	TGTGCCAGCATCAGAATCTCCTCCTACGAGCAGTACTTC	CASIRISSYEQYF
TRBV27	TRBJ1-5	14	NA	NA	TGTGCCAGCAGTCCAGGGATAGGCAATCAGCCCCAGCATTTT	CASSPGIGNQPQHF